This T cell receptor (beta chain) is drawn from a study of T cells after yellow fever vaccination. Study observations and caveats: Secondary responses were weaker yet peaked faster, day 5 versus 15.

TCRdb re-derived calls from the 5' RACE reads in MiXCR, one entry per CDR3 protein. The table includes about 30,000 distinct CDR3 sequences, 4.4% detected once. This CDR3 contains 17 residues. J gave up 7 bases and V 3 bases, and 12 bases lay outside the gene matches. Germline CDR1 and CDR2: SGHVS and FQNEAQ. This clonotype was observed many times. Its antigen is still unknown. This chain joins TRBV7-8 and TRBJ2-1; 10 bases agree with TRBD2. The receptor was derived from a man aged 25 to 40 who received the YFV17D yellow fever vaccine. The sample was CD8+ T cells sorted from PBMCs, taken 5 days after the yellow fever booster vaccination. This CDR3 is CASSFPAKLAGKNEQFF. The CDR3 DNA reads TGTGCCAGCAGCTTCCCTGCCAAACTAGCGGGGAAGAATGAGCAGTTCTTC. Full variable domain (remainder filled in from reference TRBV7-8 and TRBJ2-1): GAGVSQSPRYKVAKRGQDVALRCDPISGHVSLFWYQQALGQGPEFLTYFQNEAQLDKSGLPSDRFFAERPEGSVSTLKIQRTQQEDSAVYLCASSFPAKLAGKNEQFFGPGTRLTVL.